Following are 29 T cell receptor beta chains from one sample sequenced in a study of blood T cell repertoires in COVID-19 (dated by TCRdb to the early 2020s). The protocol used for the library was the immunoSEQ multiplex PCR assay. TCRdb took this table from immuneACCESS and kept in-frame rearrangements with V and J called. Such tables lack part of the clones; where checked against another copy, unresolved V genes explain under half of the gap, and the rest is unexplained. Across this sample there are approximately 300,000 clones, with roughly 86% seen only once. Together, the top ten hold roughly a tenth of the sample. Sequencing was done on a sample of PBMCs or T cells enriched from blood (not recorded which). These receptors all stem from a woman in her 30s who had recovered from COVID-19.

The count of this clone is one. CDR3 region: CASTERTQGGETQYF. Here the CDR3 DNA reads TGTGCCAGCACCGAGCGAACTCAAGGTGGGGAGACCCAGTACTTC. The rearrangement uses TRBV2 and TRBJ2-5; D not resolved. This CDR3 spans 15 amino acids. The ends were cut back, 7 bases at V and 5 bases at J, with 20 bases in the middle. In germline, CDR1 is SNHLY, CDR2 FYNNEI.

This chain links TRBV6-1 with TRBJ1-6; the D gene is possibly TRBD1 (6 bases). Germline CDR1 MNHNS, CDR2 SASEGT. The V end was cut by 2 bases, the J end by 1 base, with 15 bases between. CDR3 length: 18 amino acids. The CDR3: CASSENSGEQSYNSPLHF. The CDR3, as DNA: TGTGCCAGCAGTGAAAATTCAGGGGAGCAATCCTATAATTCACCCCTCCACTTT.

The chain links TRBV6-6 to TRBJ2-7; D unclear. Between the trimmed V and J ends, which lost 5 bases and 0 bases, there was a span of 14 bases. The CDR3 totals 15 residues. Per germline, CDR1 MNHNY and CDR2 SVGAGI (reference sequence). Written as DNA, the CDR3 is TGTGCCAGCAGTATCCCCGGGTTAAGCTCCTACGAGCAGTACTTC. Protein: CASSIPGLSSYEQYF.

V and J are TRBV3-1 (or the pseudogene TRBV3-2) and TRBJ2-1; D remains ambiguous. V was cut by 3 bases and J by 10 bases, with 16 bases left in between. Per the germline V gene, CDR1 is LGHDT and CDR2 is YNNKEL (reference sequence). The CDR3 spans 14 residues. CDR3 sequence reads: CASSQMTPAGEQFF. CDR3 DNA: TGTGCCAGCAGCCAGATGACCCCGGCAGGCGAGCAGTTCTTC.

This clone is a singleton in its sample. The chain couples TRBV4-1 to TRBJ1-2; no clear D. Per the germline V gene, CDR1 is MGHRA and CDR2 is YSYEKL. The CDR3 is made up of 16 amino acids. V dropped 1 base and J dropped 4 bases, with 16 bases sitting between them. CDR3 region: CASSQGYRAGGYGYTF. As DNA, the CDR3 is TGCGCCAGCAGCCAAGGATACAGAGCCGGAGGCTATGGCTACACCTTC.

The chain uses TRBV7-2 and TRBJ2-5; 12 bases agree with TRBD2. V was pared by 2 bases and J by 2 bases, with 3 bases of the junction left unmatched. CDR1 is SGHTA and CDR2 is FQGNSA in the germline V gene. The CDR3 runs 16 residues. CDR3 region: CASSLPGLAGQETQYF. As DNA, the CDR3 is TGTGCCAGCAGCTTACCGGGACTAGCGGGTCAAGAGACCCAGTACTTC.

Here the CDR3 reads CASSQDIRAPPNTEAFF. CDR3 coding DNA: TGTGCCAGCAGCCAAGATATCCGAGCTCCACCAAACACTGAAGCTTTCTTT. The chain carries TRBV14 and TRBJ1-1, with D uncertain. Per the germline V gene, CDR1 is SGHDN and CDR2 is FVKESK. Trimming removed 0 bases from V and 2 bases from J, with 16 bases in between. The CDR3 runs 17 residues.

The chain uses TRBV5-8 and TRBJ2-5, with 11 bases matching TRBD2. This CDR3 has 16 amino acids. Germline CDR1 and CDR2: SGHTS and YDEGEE. V was pared by 1 base and J by 4 bases, with 6 bases of the junction left unmatched. The CDR3 loop is CASSLYLAGGVETQYF. CDR3 coding DNA: TGTGCCAGCAGCTTGTATCTAGCGGGAGGAGTAGAGACCCAGTACTTC. The entire variable domain, with the rest obtained from reference TRBV5-8 and TRBJ2-5, is as follows: EAGVTQSPTHLIKTRGQQATLRCSPISGHTSVYWYQQALGLGLQFLLWYDEGEERNRGNFPPRFSGRQFPNYSSELNVNALELEDSALYLCASSLYLAGGVETQYFGPGTRLLVL.

V gene TRBV5-4 combines with J gene TRBJ2-3, with D tentatively TRBD2 (6 bases). V lost 4 bases, J lost 4 bases, and 10 bases lay in between. The CDR3 is 13 residues long. CDR1 and CDR2 (germline): SGHNT, YYREEE (reference sequence). CDR3: CASSLRGSDTQYF. The CDR3 nucleotides are TGTGCCAGCAGCCTCCGGGGGTCAGATACGCAGTATTTT.

V is TRBV12-3 or TRBV12-4 and J is TRBJ1-4; D is possibly TRBD1 (6 bases). Deletions cut 5 bases from V and 10 bases from J, with 14 bases between. The length of the CDR3 is 13 residues. CDR3 in DNA: TGTGCCAGCAGTAAAGGCGAAGGGGGAAAACTGTTTTTT. Amino acid sequence: CASSKGEGGKLFF.

The V and J genes are TRBV29-1 and TRBJ2-1; D might be TRBD1 (6 bases). Germline V lookup: CDR1 SQVTM, CDR2 ANQGSEA. The V and J ends lost 3 bases and 4 bases respectively, with 10 bases between them. This CDR3 is 13 amino acids long. This CDR3 reads CSVDLGAYNEQFF. The CDR3 nucleotides read TGCAGCGTTGATTTGGGGGCATACAATGAGCAGTTCTTC.

The J gene is TRBJ1-1, the V gene TRBV12-3 or TRBV12-4; D is unresolved. Trimming removed 5 bases at V and 3 bases at J, with 10 bases between. The CDR3 consists of 13 residues. CDR3 sequence: CASSTRSYTEAFF. The CDR3 DNA is TGTGCCAGCAGTACACGATCTTACACTGAAGCTTTCTTT.

This clone was seen a single time. The chain combines TRBV24-1 with TRBJ1-1; D perhaps matches TRBD1 (6 bases). Germline V gene data show CDR1 as KGHDR and CDR2 as SFDVKD. Trimming pared 3 bases from V and 1 base from J, leaving 11 bases between. This CDR3 has 15 residues. CDR3 sequence: CATSDTSTGNTEAFF. CDR3 DNA: TGTGCCACCAGTGATACCTCGACAGGGAACACTGAAGCTTTCTTT.

J is TRBJ2-3 and V is TRBV6-5; TRBD2 agrees at 9 bases. The CDR3 totals 15 residues. Trimming cost V 2 bases and J 5 bases; bases outside gene matches: 5. The germline V gene has CDR1 MNHEY and CDR2 SVGAGI. This chain's CDR3 is CASSYLAGSRDTQYF. CDR3 nucleotide sequence: TGTGCCAGCAGTTACCTAGCGGGATCTAGAGATACGCAGTATTTT.

The chain recombines TRBV21-1 with TRBJ1-3. TRBV21-1 is listed as a pseudogene. CDR3 length equals 14 residues. The DNA for the CDR3 is TGTGCCAGCAGTGGAGGGTTCTGTGGAAACACCATATATTTT. Translated, it gives CASSGGFCGNTIYF.

The rearrangement joins TRBV27 to TRBJ1-1; tentatively, D is TRBD1 (5 bases). Trimming pared 4 bases from V and 2 bases from J, leaving 17 bases between. Germline assignment: CDR1 MNHEY and CDR2 SMNVEV (reference sequence). CDR3 size: 16 residues. In DNA, the CDR3 is TGTGCCAGCAGTTACCAGCGGGGGTTGGTCAACACTGAAGCTTTCTTT. It yields the protein CASSYQRGLVNTEAFF.

The V and J genes are TRBV12-5 and TRBJ1-1, with 7 nucleotides matching TRBD1. CDR1 is LGHNT, CDR2 FRNRAP, per germline. V lost 4 bases to trimming and J lost 3 bases; unmatched junction nucleotides: 14. CDR3 length equals 17 residues. The CDR3 region has the DNA TGTGCTAGTGGTTCCAAACAGGGGAAGCAACGGGACACTGAAGCTTTCTTT. Protein sequence: CASGSKQGKQRDTEAFF.

The rearrangement uses TRBV6-5 and TRBJ2-7; 12 nucleotides line up with TRBD2. The J segment lost 5 bases and the V segment lost 5 bases, leaving 7 bases of the junction unmatched. The CDR3 spans 15 residues. The germline gives CDR1 MNHEY, CDR2 SVGAGI. In DNA form, the CDR3 reads TGTGCCAGCAGTCGAGGACTAGCGGGGTTAAACGAGCAGTACTTC. Protein: CASSRGLAGLNEQYF.

The chain combines TRBV28 with TRBJ1-5; D is unresolved. In germline, CDR1 is MDHEN, CDR2 SYDVKM. There are 13 residues in the CDR3. V dropped 9 bases and J dropped 3 bases, with 12 bases sitting between them. CDR3 nucleotide sequence: TGTGCCAGTGAGGAAACCTTCAATCAGCCCCAGCATTTT. Translated: CASEETFNQPQHF.

Points on this clone: Mismatch with germline at one junction end may stem from a read error. The gene calls are TRBV12-3 or TRBV12-4 and TRBJ2-3; 15 bases agree with TRBD2. This CDR3 is 12 amino acids long. The CDR3 region has the DNA TGTGCCAGCAGTCGGACTAGCGGGAGGGCCCATTTT. Encoded protein: CASSRTSGRAHF.

The chain is built from TRBV28 and TRBJ1-6, with D possibly matching TRBD1 (5 bases). V lost 7 bases to trimming and J lost 5 bases, with 9 bases between them. The CDR3 is made up of 13 amino acids. Germline V gene sequence: CDR1 MDHEN, CDR2 SYDVKM. The chain's CDR3 is CASIQGDNSPLHF. The CDR3 DNA sequence: TGTGCCAGCATCCAAGGGGATAATTCACCCCTCCACTTT.

The rearrangement joins TRBV28 to TRBJ2-1; TRBD2 agrees at 12 bases. Per the germline V gene, CDR1 is MDHEN and CDR2 is SYDVKM. This CDR3 is built from 21 residues. V trimming: 6 bases; J trimming: 8 bases; junction bases outside the gene matches: 26. The CDR3 loop is CASSRNRLAGVPLPPNDEQFF. The DNA for the CDR3 is TGTGCCAGCAGCCGAAATAGACTAGCGGGAGTCCCTCTCCCCCCCAATGATGAGCAGTTCTTC.

This chain connects TRBV19 to TRBJ2-2, with TRBD2 matching over 8 bases. CDR3 length: 17 amino acids. The germline V gene has CDR1 LNHDA and CDR2 SQIVND (reference sequence). Trimming removed 4 bases from V and 5 bases from J; junction bases left unmatched: 12. The CDR3 DNA reads TGTGCCAGTAGTAAAAGACCGGGACTAGGGGAAACCGGGGAGCTGTTTTTT. The encoded protein is CASSKRPGLGETGELFF.

V and J are TRBV5-4 and TRBJ1-1; 12 bases match TRBD1. CDR1 SGHNT and CDR2 YYREEE come from the germline V gene (reference sequence). The V and J ends lost 0 bases and 11 bases, in that order; junction bases with no gene match: 5. The CDR3 consists of 14 residues. CDR3 protein: CASSLGGQGARAFF. The CDR3 DNA reads as TGTGCCAGCAGCTTGGGGGGACAGGGGGCTAGGGCTTTCTTT.

This chain's CDR3 is CASTQGRYTEAFF. The CDR3 region has the DNA TGTGCCAGCACCCAGGGGCGATACACTGAAGCTTTCTTT. The gene calls are TRBV27 and TRBJ1-1; tentatively, D is TRBD1 (6 bases). V was pared by 7 bases and J by 3 bases, with 12 bases between. CDR3 length: 13 amino acids. Looked up from germline, CDR1 is MNHEY and CDR2 is SMNVEV (reference sequence).

V and J are TRBV5-4 and TRBJ2-1; perhaps TRBD2 as D (6 bases). V was trimmed by 0 bases and J by 7 bases, leaving 17 bases between them. This CDR3 has 16 residues. CDR1 is SGHNT and CDR2 is YYREEE in the germline V gene (reference sequence). The CDR3 DNA reads as TGTGCCAGCAGCTTGGGGAACGTTGCGGGAACAAATGAGCAGTTCTTC. Protein: CASSLGNVAGTNEQFF. Using reference TRBV5-4 and TRBJ2-1 for the parts outside the CDR3, the full variable domain is ETGVTQSPTHLIKTRGQQVTLRCSSQSGHNTVSWYQQALGQGPQFIFQYYREEENGRGNFPPRFSGLQFPNYSSELNVNALELDDSALYLCASSLGNVAGTNEQFFGPGTRLTVL.

The CDR3 region is CATSRVYGAGELFF. DNA for the CDR3: TGTGCCACCAGCAGAGTGTACGGGGCCGGGGAGCTGTTTTTT. The chain employs TRBV15 and TRBJ2-2; a weak D match, TRBD2 (5 bases). Trimming removed 1 base at V and 6 bases at J, with 9 bases between. This CDR3 spans 14 amino acids. CDR1 and CDR2 from the germline V gene are LNHNV and YYDKDF (reference sequence).

The chain combines TRBV6-1 with TRBJ2-7, with 11 bases identical to TRBD2. V trimming: 3 bases; J trimming: 7 bases; junction bases outside the gene matches: 11. The CDR3 is 16 residues long. The germline CDR1 and CDR2 sequences are MNHNS and SASEGT. The CDR3 nucleotides read TGTGCCAGCAGTGAGACCTCTAGCGGGAGGTCGGGTGAGCAGTACTTC. It is translated as CASSETSSGRSGEQYF.

This clone was recorded once. This chain links TRBV7-2 with TRBJ2-1; TRBD1 agrees at 10 bases. The CDR3 is 15 amino acids. Germline CDR1 is SGHTA and CDR2 is FQGNSA. V shed 1 base and J 6 bases; nucleotides not matched to a gene: 3. CDR3 protein: CASSLVGQGSNEQFF. DNA of the CDR3: TGTGCCAGCAGCTTAGTGGGACAGGGGAGCAATGAGCAGTTCTTC.